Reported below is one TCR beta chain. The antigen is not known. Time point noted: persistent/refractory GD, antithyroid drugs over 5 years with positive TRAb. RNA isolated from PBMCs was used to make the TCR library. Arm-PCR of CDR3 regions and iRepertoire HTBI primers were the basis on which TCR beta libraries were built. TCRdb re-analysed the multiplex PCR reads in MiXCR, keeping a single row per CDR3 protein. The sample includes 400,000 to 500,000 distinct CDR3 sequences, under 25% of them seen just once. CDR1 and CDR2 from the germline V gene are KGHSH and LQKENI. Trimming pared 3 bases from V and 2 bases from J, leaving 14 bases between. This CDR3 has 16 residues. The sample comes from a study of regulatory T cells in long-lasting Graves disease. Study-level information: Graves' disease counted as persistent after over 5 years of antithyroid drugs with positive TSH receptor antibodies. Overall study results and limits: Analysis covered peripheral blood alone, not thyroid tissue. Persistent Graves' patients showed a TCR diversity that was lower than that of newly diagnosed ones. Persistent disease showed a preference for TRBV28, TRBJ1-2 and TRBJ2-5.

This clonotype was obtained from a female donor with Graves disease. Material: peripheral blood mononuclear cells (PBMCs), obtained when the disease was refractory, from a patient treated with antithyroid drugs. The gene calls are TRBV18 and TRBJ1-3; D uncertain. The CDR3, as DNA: TGTGCCAGCTCACCGACTCGGACGTACCCTGGAAACACCATATATTTT. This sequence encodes CASSPTRTYPGNTIYF.